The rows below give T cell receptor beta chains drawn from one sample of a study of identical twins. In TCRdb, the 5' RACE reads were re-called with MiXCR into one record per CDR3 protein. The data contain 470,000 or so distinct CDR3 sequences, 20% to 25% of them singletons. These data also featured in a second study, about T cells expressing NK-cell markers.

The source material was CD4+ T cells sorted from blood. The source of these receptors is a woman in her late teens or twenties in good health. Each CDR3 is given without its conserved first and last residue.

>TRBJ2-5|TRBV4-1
ASSHSRQDRETQY
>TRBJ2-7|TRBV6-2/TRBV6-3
ASSWRLYEQY
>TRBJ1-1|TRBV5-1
ASSLWRRGTDTEAF
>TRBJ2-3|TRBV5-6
ASSFVDRQDTQY
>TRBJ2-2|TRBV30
AWRRAGTNTGELF
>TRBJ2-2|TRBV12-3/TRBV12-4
ASSLGVSANTGELF
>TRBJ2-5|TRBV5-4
ASSNGQTGTQY
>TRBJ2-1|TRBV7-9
ASGRTAYNEQF
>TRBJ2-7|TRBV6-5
ASSYTGVREQY
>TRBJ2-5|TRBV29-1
SVASSQETQY
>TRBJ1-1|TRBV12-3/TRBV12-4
ASSYYEAEAF
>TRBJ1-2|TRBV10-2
ASTQGRAYYGYT
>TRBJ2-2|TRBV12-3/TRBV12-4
ASSRLPTGELF
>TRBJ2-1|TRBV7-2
ASSLVGGGHEQF
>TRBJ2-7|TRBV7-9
ASSLFDQGLSEQY
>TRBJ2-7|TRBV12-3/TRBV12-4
ASRRGPNYEQY
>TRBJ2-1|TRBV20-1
SARVDRGWDEQF
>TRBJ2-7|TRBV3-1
ASSLRTRQASLLEQY
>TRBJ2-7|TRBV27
ASSLAGRFYEQY
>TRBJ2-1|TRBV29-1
SVGDGPNREQF
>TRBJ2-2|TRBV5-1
ASIDRGNTGELF
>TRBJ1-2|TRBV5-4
ASSLQGSNGYT
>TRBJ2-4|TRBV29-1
SAGSGRTKNIQY
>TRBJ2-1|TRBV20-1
SGREIHNEQF
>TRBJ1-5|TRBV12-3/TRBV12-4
ASSLATASRNQPQH
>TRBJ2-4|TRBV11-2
ASSWGLAKNIQY
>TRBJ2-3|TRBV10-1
ATTSGSGKDTQY
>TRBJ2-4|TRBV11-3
ASRMGQIENIQY
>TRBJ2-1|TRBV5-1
ASSLEGLASSYNEQF
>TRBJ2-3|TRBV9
ASSVTSGVDTLGSTDTQY
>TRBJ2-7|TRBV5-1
ASSWSTGDGEQY